These T cell receptor beta chains were read from a single sample in a study of cytomegalovirus exposure and HLA in healthy donors. Clones were sequenced by immunoSEQ multiplex PCR, and TCRdb holds only the in-frame ones, with some missing. Of 150,000 to 200,000 clones listed, more than 70% are singletons. Sequencing was carried out using PBMCs. The receptor set was obtained from a man aged 35-49 years in good health and CMV-seropositive. Each CDR3 is given with its conserved first and last residue. Each record gives: CDR3 length, clone size, D gene, J gene, V gene, CDR3 DNA, CDR3 protein. The D gene is left open where the match is weak. Rows give clone size only sometimes, using once, few, many, or a class for an expanded clone.

16	-	TRBD2	TRBJ2-7	TRBV13	TGTGCCAGCAGCTTAGAAGCGGGAGCCGGCACGAGAGAGCAGTACTTC	CASSLEAGAGTREQYF
13	-	-	TRBJ2-5	TRBV18	TGTGCCAGCTCACCACAGAACTCGGAGACCCAGTACTTC	CASSPQNSETQYF
16	-	TRBD2	TRBJ2-7	TRBV5-1	TGCGCCAGCAGCTTGGCTGGGTCTAGCGGGAACCACGAGCAGTACTTC	CASSLAGSSGNHEQYF
15	-	-	TRBJ1-2	TRBV6-5	TGTGCCAGCAGCAAGGCGGGGGGCAAAGGATTTGGCTACACCTTC	CASSKAGGKGFGYTF
14	-	TRBD1	TRBJ1-1	TRBV5-1	TGCGCCAGCAGCTCACTCCCAGGGGGCACTGAAGCTTTCTTT	CASSSLPGGTEAFF
15	few	TRBD1	TRBJ1-1	TRBV5-1	TGCGCCAGCAGCTCCCCGGACAGGGGAGTAACTGAAGCTTTCTTT	CASSSPDRGVTEAFF
15	-	TRBD1	TRBJ2-7	TRBV18	TGTGCCAGCTCACGGACAGGGCTTAGCTCCTACGAGCAGTACTTC	CASSRTGLSSYEQYF
15	once	-	TRBJ2-7	TRBV6-1	TGTGCCAGCAGTATGGCGGGTCGTAACACCTACGAGCAGTACTTC	CASSMAGRNTYEQYF
16	-	TRBD2	TRBJ2-5	TRBV9	TGTGCCAGCAGCGTCGGGACTAGCGGGCACCAAGAGACCCAGTACTTC	CASSVGTSGHQETQYF
15	-	TRBD1	TRBJ2-2	TRBV4-1	TGCGCCAGCAGCCGGGAAGGACAGGGAGGCGGGGAGCTGTTTTTT	CASSREGQGGGELFF
13	-	-	TRBJ1-4	TRBV15	TGTGCCACCAGCAGGCAGTCGTCAGAAAAACTGTTTTTT	CATSRQSSEKLFF
11	-	TRBD1	TRBJ2-1	TRBV19	TGTGCCAGTAGTACGGGACAGAAGCAGTTCTTC	CASSTGQKQFF
14	-	TRBD1	TRBJ1-2	TRBV7-8	TGTGCCAGCAGCTCCCGACAGGGGAAAGTCGGCTACACCTTC	CASSSRQGKVGYTF
16	-	TRBD2	TRBJ2-1	TRBV10-3	TGTGCCATCAGTGAGGGCGGGAGGGGACCCTACAATGAGCAGTTCTTC	CAISEGGRGPYNEQFF
15	-	TRBD2	TRBJ2-2	TRBV7-9	TGTGCCAGCAGCGCAGGACTAGCGGACACCGGGGAGCTGTTTTTT	CASSAGLADTGELFF
12	-	-	TRBJ2-3	TRBV29-1	TGCAGCGTTGGAAGGGGTGGGAATACGCAGTATTTT	CSVGRGGNTQYF
16	few	-	TRBJ2-1	TRBV27	TGTGCCAGCAGTCCTGGGGCTTTCAACTCCTACAATGAGCAGTTCTTC	CASSPGAFNSYNEQFF
15	-	TRBD1	TRBJ1-2	TRBV5-5	TGTGCCAGCAGCCTACGACAGGGGGAGTACTATGGCTACACCTTC	CASSLRQGEYYGYTF
14	-	-	TRBJ2-1	TRBV19	TGTGCCAGTAGTGGGGGACTCCCCGCCAATGAGCAGTTCTTC	CASSGGLPANEQFF
13	-	-	TRBJ2-5	TRBV6-6	TGTGCCAGCAGTGAGACAGGGGCCGGCGGGGGGTACTTC	CASSETGAGGGYF
13	-	-	TRBJ2-1	TRBV7-7	TGTGCCAGCAGCGCGACAGCTAGCAATGAGCAGTTCTTC	CASSATASNEQFF
15	-	TRBD2	TRBJ2-7	TRBV13	TGTGCCAGCAGCTTAGGGGCGGGAGGGCCCTACGAGCAGTACTTC	CASSLGAGGPYEQYF
14	-	-	TRBJ2-2	TRBV5-1	TGCGCCAGCAGCTTGGCCGGTAACACCGGGGAGCTGTTTTTT	CASSLAGNTGELFF
14	-	TRBD1	TRBJ2-7	TRBV5-6	TGTGCCAGCAGCTGGGGACAGGCGTCGTTCGAGCAGTACTTC	CASSWGQASFEQYF
13	-	-	TRBJ2-7	TRBV14	TGTGCCAGCAGCCAAGGACAGCTCTACGAGCAGTACTTC	CASSQGQLYEQYF
13	-	-	TRBJ1-2	TRBV5-6	TGTGCCAGCAGCTCGGACGGAGGATCGGGCTACACCTTC	CASSSDGGSGYTF
12	once	-	TRBJ1-2	TRBV9	TGTGCCAGCAGCCTCGAGAACTATGGCTACACCTTC	CASSLENYGYTF